The clone carrying this T cell receptor beta chain has a count of ten or more. The antigen remains unidentified. This entry belongs to a study of CD8 T cells in ankylosing spondylitis. 5'-RACE, quantitative and with molecular barcodes, yielded the TCR beta libraries. MiXCR, applied by TCRdb to the 5' RACE reads, yields one record per CDR3 protein. The data contain about 220,000 distinct CDR3 sequences, about 6.7% of them singletons. The CDR3 sequence is 14 residues long. V was pared by 9 bases and J by 5 bases, with 12 bases of the junction left unmatched. CDR1 and CDR2 from the germline V gene are ENHRY and SYGVKD. Study results and caveats: Disease-linked clones had a CD8+ phenotype and relatively low frequency in peripheral blood. One TCR beta motif, made up of 7 or 8 highly homologous variants, appeared characteristic of ankylosing spondylitis blood.

The sample consisted of blood, either unsorted or a sorted T cell fraction (not recorded which). The sequence was collected from a male donor with ankylosing spondylitis. The rearrangement joins TRBV10-3 to TRBJ2-5; 7 bases are a match to TRBD1. The CDR3 sequence is CAMATGTDEETQYF. CDR3 nucleotide sequence: TGTGCCATGGCAACCGGGACAGATGAGGAGACCCAGTACTTC.